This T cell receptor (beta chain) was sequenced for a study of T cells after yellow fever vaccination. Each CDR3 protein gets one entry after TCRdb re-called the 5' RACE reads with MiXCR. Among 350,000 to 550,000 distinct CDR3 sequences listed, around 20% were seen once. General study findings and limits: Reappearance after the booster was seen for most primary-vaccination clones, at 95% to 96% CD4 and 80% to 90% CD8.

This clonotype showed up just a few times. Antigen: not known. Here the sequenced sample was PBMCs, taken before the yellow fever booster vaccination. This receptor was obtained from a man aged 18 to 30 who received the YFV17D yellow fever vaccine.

The DNA for the CDR3 is TGTGCCAGCAGCCTAAGGACAGGGCGCACAGATACGCAGTATTTT. Translated, it gives CASSLRTGRTDTQYF. J is TRBJ2-3 and V is TRBV5-5; 8 bases align to TRBD1. The CDR3 consists of 15 residues. Trimming at V came to 4 bases and at J to 1 base, leaving 5 bases not matched to a gene. CDR1 is SGHKS, CDR2 YYEKEE, per germline (reference sequence).